This paragraph reports one TCR beta chain. What it recognizes is unknown. CDR1 is MNHEY, CDR2 SMNVEV, per germline (reference sequence). V shed 4 bases and J 6 bases; nucleotides not matched to a gene: 12. This CDR3 is 16 amino acids long. Some clones are missing from TCRdb's copy, which holds only in-frame ones; the method was immunoSEQ multiplex PCR. The repertoire consists of about 240,000 clones, with 86% occurring once and the leading ten covering around 1.2%. This entry belongs to a study of cytomegalovirus exposure and HLA in healthy donors. General observations from the study: Subsequent analysis revealed that first-cohort TCR clusters tended to co-occur in the 120 validation repertoires. As was reported, the classifier diagnosed cytomegalovirus status with high specificity and sensitivity.

This clonotype originated in a woman in her twenties or thirties in good health and CMV-seropositive. Sequenced input: PBMCs. This rearrangement joins TRBV27 to TRBJ2-7; 10 nucleotides agree with TRBD1. The chain's CDR3 is CASSSPFRDRGPEQYF. CDR3 nucleotide sequence: TGTGCCAGCAGTTCCCCTTTCCGGGACAGGGGACCCGAGCAGTACTTC.